The 26 T cell receptor beta chains below were found in one sample sequenced in a study of T cells after yellow fever vaccination. TCRdb reanalysed the 5' RACE reads using MiXCR and keeps one entry per CDR3 protein. The profile covers approximately 580,000 distinct CDR3 sequences, with about 15% appearing a single time and approximately 15% taken by the ten largest. The material sequenced was PBMCs, taken around 5 days after the first yellow fever vaccination. The receptor set was obtained from a man aged 18 to 29 who received the YFV17D yellow fever vaccine.

The V call is TRBV27, the J call TRBJ2-1; D is ambiguous. The length of the CDR3 is 13 residues. CDR1 and CDR2 (germline): MNHEY, SMNVEV (reference sequence). Trimming took 3 bases from V and 6 from J, leaving 9 bases between them. CDR3 amino acids: CASSLSQFNEQFF. CDR3 coding DNA: TGTGCCAGCAGTTTGTCACAGTTCAATGAGCAGTTCTTC.

This clonotype was counted at least ten times. The genes are TRBV9 and TRBJ2-7, with D possibly being TRBD2 (5 bases). Germline CDR1 reads SGDLS; CDR2 reads YYNGEE. The CDR3 length is 12 residues. Trimming shortened V by 3 bases and J by 6 bases, and 10 bases separated the two germline ends. The CDR3 DNA reads TGTGCCAGCAGCGGAACTAGTGGCGAGCAGTACTTC. Translation gives CASSGTSGEQYF. The full variable domain, with the rest looked up from reference TRBV9 and TRBJ2-7, is DSGVTQTPKHLITATGQRVTLRCSPRSGDLSVYWYQQSLDQGLQFLIQYYNGEERAKGNILERFSAQQFPDLHSELNLSSLELGDSALYFCASSGTSGEQYFGPGTRLTVT.

This clonotype has just a few counts. The rearrangement joins TRBV7-8 to TRBJ2-1; D may be TRBD1 (5 bases). CDR1 is SGHVS and CDR2 is FQNEAQ in the germline V gene. This CDR3 has 12 residues. V was shortened by 5 bases and J by 9 bases, with 11 bases between the two germline ends. CDR3 coding DNA: TGTGCCAGCAGCCGGTGGGGCCCTGAGCAGTTCTTC. It encodes CASSRWGPEQFF. Variable domain in full (rest from reference TRBV7-8 and TRBJ2-1): GAGVSQSPRYKVAKRGQDVALRCDPISGHVSLFWYQQALGQGPEFLTYFQNEAQLDKSGLPSDRFFAERPEGSVSTLKIQRTQQEDSAVYLCASSRWGPEQFFGPGTRLTVL.

This clonotype was recorded a few times. J is TRBJ2-7 and V is TRBV7-9; D unresolved. V lost 2 bases to trimming and J lost 2 bases, with 4 bases between them. The CDR3 runs to 12 residues. Germline V gives CDR1 SEHNR, CDR2 FQNEAQ (reference sequence). The CDR3 spells CASSLKTYEQYF. Written as DNA, the CDR3 is TGTGCCAGCAGCTTAAAAACCTACGAGCAGTACTTC.

This clonotype came up a few times. V and J are TRBV4-3 and TRBJ1-2; D not resolved. The CDR3 runs to 14 residues. The germline CDR1 and CDR2 sequences are LGHNA and YSLEER. With 0 bases removed from V and 6 bases from J, the gap between germline ends came to 11 bases. The DNA for the CDR3 is TGCGCCAGCAGCCAAGAAGTCGGTTCCCATGGCTACACCTTC. It specifies CASSQEVGSHGYTF.

The V call is TRBV7-2, the J call TRBJ2-1; D gene ambiguous. The CDR3 is made up of 14 amino acids. Germline CDR1 and CDR2: SGHTA and FQGNSA. The ends were cut back, 1 base at V and 10 bases at J, with 14 bases in the middle. The CDR3, as DNA: TGTGCCAGCAGCTTAGGCATTTACAGATCAGAGCAGTTCTTC. Protein: CASSLGIYRSEQFF.

The chain combines TRBV12-3 or TRBV12-4 with TRBJ2-7; no clear D gene. V was trimmed by 3 bases and J by 4 bases, leaving 7 bases between them. The CDR3 sequence is 12 residues long. The CDR3: CASSFIGYEQYV. The CDR3, as DNA: TGTGCCAGCAGTTTCATCGGATACGAGCAGTACGTC.

CDR3 DNA: TGTGCCAGCAGCTTTTGGGACAGGGGCGCTAACTATGGCTACACCTTC. Its translation is CASSFWDRGANYGYTF. The chain carries TRBV5-5 and TRBJ1-2, with TRBD1 identical over 10 bases. The CDR3 length is 16 residues. Trimming cost V 2 bases and J 0 bases; bases outside gene matches: 4. The germline V gene has CDR1 SGHKS and CDR2 YYEKEE (reference sequence).

The chain recombines TRBV5-6 with TRBJ1-6; no firm D call. The CDR3 extends over 12 amino acids. Trimming shortened V by 6 bases and J by 11 bases, and 12 bases separated the two germline ends. Germline V gene sequence: CDR1 SGHDT, CDR2 YYEEEE. DNA for the CDR3: TGTGCCAGCACCATCGGGGTTGCACCCCTCCACTTT. Protein product: CASTIGVAPLHF. Full variable domain (remainder filled in from reference TRBV5-6 and TRBJ1-6): DAGVTQSPTHLIKTRGQQVTLRCSPKSGHDTVSWYQQALGQGPQFIFQYYEEEERQRGNFPDRFSGHQFPNYSSELNVNALLLGDSALYLCASTIGVAPLHFGNGTRLTVT.

The chain joins TRBV11-2 to TRBJ2-3; D may be TRBD2 (6 bases). Between the trimmed V and J ends, which lost 1 base and 0 bases, there was a span of 20 bases. CDR1 and CDR2 from the germline V gene are SGHAT and FQNNGV. CDR3 length equals 19 residues. The chain's CDR3 is CASSLVGRRRGPSTDTQYF. The CDR3 DNA follows: TGTGCCAGCAGCTTAGTAGGGAGGAGGCGGGGCCCTAGCACAGATACGCAGTATTTT. Complete variable domain (other parts from reference TRBV11-2 and TRBJ2-3): EAGVAQSPRYKIIEKRQSVAFWCNPISGHATLYWYQQILGQGPKLLIQFQNNGVVDDSQLPKDRFSAERLKGVDSTLKIQPAKLEDSAVYLCASSLVGRRRGPSTDTQYFGPGTRLTVL.

This clonotype has more than one count but fewer than ten. The rearrangement uses TRBV19 and TRBJ1-1, with TRBD1 as a possible D gene (5 bases). Trimming took 3 bases from V and 7 from J, leaving 12 bases between them. The CDR3 consists of 13 residues. CDR1 is LNHDA, CDR2 SQIVND, per germline (reference sequence). The CDR3 nucleotides are TGTGCCAGTAGTATTACGGGGGTCAGTGAAGCTTTCTTT. Protein: CASSITGVSEAFF.

The sample holds a few counts of this clonotype. The gene calls are TRBV4-3 and TRBJ2-1, with 7 bases that match TRBD2. There are 18 residues in the CDR3. Trimming took 0 bases from V and 4 from J; bases not matched to a gene: 12. Germline values: CDR1 LGHNA, CDR2 YSLEER. CDR3 region: CASSQDRLAGTGYNEQFF. CDR3 nucleotides: TGCGCCAGCAGCCAAGATCGGTTAGCGGGTACCGGTTACAATGAGCAGTTCTTC.

The rearrangement links TRBV5-4 to TRBJ2-3; D could derive from TRBD1 or TRBD2 (5 bases each). The CDR3 runs 16 residues. Trimming removed 5 bases at V and 4 bases at J, with 20 bases between. The germline V gene encodes CDR1 SGHNT and CDR2 YYREEE (reference sequence). CDR3 region: CASSLSGASVPDTQYF. Written as DNA, the CDR3 is TGTGCCAGCAGTCTCTCCGGGGCCTCGGTCCCAGATACGCAGTATTTT.

The rearrangement uses TRBV5-4 and TRBJ1-2; D remains ambiguous. Germline loops: CDR1 SGHNT, CDR2 YYREEE (reference sequence). V was shortened by 2 bases and J by 2 bases, with 7 bases between the two germline ends. The CDR3 is 13 residues long. The CDR3 region is CASSFIKNYGYTF. DNA for the CDR3: TGTGCCAGCAGCTTTATCAAAAACTATGGCTACACCTTC.

The rearrangement uses TRBV7-9 and TRBJ2-3; no clear D gene. This CDR3 contains 13 residues. CDR1 and CDR2 from the germline V gene are SEHNR and FQNEAQ (reference sequence). Trimming cost V 5 bases and J 6 bases, with 12 bases left between them. CDR3: CASSAPRLDTQYF. In nucleotides, the CDR3 is TGTGCCAGCAGCGCCCCCCGTTTGGATACGCAGTATTTT.

The table lists this clonotype with a few counts. The rearrangement links TRBV6-5 to TRBJ1-1, with D possibly TRBD1 on 5 matching bases. Trimming took off 0 bases at V and 6 bases at J, with 14 bases between the two ends. The CDR3 contains 15 residues. Germline V gives CDR1 MNHEY, CDR2 SVGAGI. CDR3 protein: CASSYSNQGVAEAFF. The CDR3 DNA reads TGTGCCAGCAGTTACTCGAACCAGGGTGTTGCTGAAGCTTTCTTT.

The chain recombines TRBV20-1 with TRBJ1-3; tentative D call: TRBD1 (6 bases). The germline CDR1 and CDR2 sequences are DFQATT and SNEGSKA (reference sequence). Trimming left V 0 bases short and J 2 bases short, with 14 bases between. The CDR3 runs 16 residues. The CDR3 DNA reads as TGCAGTGCTAGAGATATTCTCTACAGGGCTGGAAACACCATATATTTT. It codes for CSARDILYRAGNTIYF.

The chain combines TRBV11-2 with TRBJ2-3, with 8 bases fitting TRBD2. CDR3 length: 17 residues. V shed 4 bases and J 9 bases; nucleotides not matched to a gene: 18. Germline values: CDR1 SGHAT, CDR2 FQNNGV. The CDR3 reads CASSSPSDSGTGWTQYF. The DNA for the CDR3 is TGTGCCAGCAGCTCCCCCTCTGATAGCGGGACTGGGTGGACGCAGTATTTT.

This clonotype has more than one count but fewer than ten. The chain has TRBV5-5 and TRBJ2-1; D may match TRBD1 or TRBD2 (5 bases each). The V gene lost 0 bases and the J gene lost 4 bases, with 11 bases spanning the gap. The CDR3 sequence is 15 residues long. The germline gives CDR1 SGHKS, CDR2 YYEKEE (reference sequence). The CDR3: CASSLVLGDYNEQFF. DNA for the CDR3: TGTGCCAGCAGCTTGGTTCTGGGGGATTACAATGAGCAGTTCTTC.

The chain combines TRBV7-9 with TRBJ2-5; D is unclear. CDR1 and CDR2 from the germline V gene are SEHNR and FQNEAQ (reference sequence). The ends were cut back, 0 bases at V and 1 base at J, with 9 bases in the middle. The CDR3 sequence is 15 residues long. CDR3 region: CASSLALEAQETQYF. The CDR3 DNA sequence: TGTGCCAGCAGCTTAGCCCTCGAGGCCCAAGAGACCCAGTACTTC. The full variable domain, with the rest looked up from reference TRBV7-9 and TRBJ2-5, is DTGVSQNPRHKITKRGQNVTFRCDPISEHNRLYWYRQTLGQGPEFLTYFQNEAQLEKSRLLSDRFSAERPKGSFSTLEIQRTEQGDSAMYLCASSLALEAQETQYFGPGTRLLVL.

This clonotype was picked up a small number of times. This sequence joins TRBV9 and TRBJ1-1; 7 bases agree with TRBD1. The trim removed 3 bases at V and 2 bases at J, leaving 13 bases unmatched. Germline lookup yields CDR1 SGDLS and CDR2 YYNGEE. This CDR3 is 17 amino acids long. The CDR3 DNA reads TGTGCCAGCAGCGCGAACCTAATCACAGGGGACAACACTGAAGCTTTCTTT. This gives the protein CASSANLITGDNTEAFF.

This chain uses TRBV4-3 with TRBJ2-3, with D perhaps matching TRBD1 or TRBD2 (6 bases each). V gave up 4 bases and J gave up 5 bases, with 16 bases separating them. This CDR3 region has 15 residues. Germline assignment: CDR1 LGHNA and CDR2 YSLEER. CDR3 sequence (DNA): TGCGCCAGCAGCCTGACCTGGGGGGCCGGAGATACGCAGTATTTT. It codes for CASSLTWGAGDTQYF.

Only a few counts were recorded for this clonotype. The V and J genes are TRBV5-1 and TRBJ2-3; D remains ambiguous. CDR1 is SGHRS and CDR2 is YFSETQ in the germline V gene. The CDR3 covers 16 residues. Deletions cut 1 base from V and 1 base from J, with 13 bases between. The CDR3 protein is CASSLFLAPRTDTQYF. As DNA, the CDR3 is TGCGCCAGCAGCTTGTTTCTGGCACCCCGCACAGATACGCAGTATTTT.

The CDR3 bases are TGTGCCAGCAGTTTATTCAAGCGGGGGGCCCAGGGGGGGGCCAAAAACATTCAGTACTTC. Residues: CASSLFKRGAQGGAKNIQYF. This rearrangement joins TRBV12-3 or TRBV12-4 to TRBJ2-4, with TRBD2 identical over 9 bases. This CDR3 spans 20 amino acids. J lost 1 base, V lost 2 bases, and 15 bases had no gene match.

This chain links TRBV4-3 with TRBJ1-2, with D tentatively TRBD1 (5 bases). The germline V and J ends were trimmed by 4 bases and 8 bases, with 23 bases remaining between them. The CDR3 runs to 16 residues. In germline, CDR1 is LGHNA, CDR2 YSLEER. The CDR3 protein is CASSLTGSGGKDGYTF. The CDR3 DNA follows: TGCGCCAGCAGCCTTACGGGGAGCGGGGGGAAGGACGGCTACACCTTC.

This clonotype has only a few counts. The chain combines TRBV20-1 with TRBJ2-1; no definite D call. Trimming took off 3 bases at V and 0 bases at J, with 9 bases between the two ends. This CDR3 has 14 amino acids. Germline CDR1 DFQATT, CDR2 SNEGSKA (reference sequence). As DNA, the CDR3 is TGCAGTGCTAGCAAACGGGTCTCCTACAATGAGCAGTTCTTC. Translation gives CSASKRVSYNEQFF.